The 3 T cell receptor beta chains listed next were all sequenced from one sample in a study of control samples from healthy donors and cancer patients. Sequencing used immunoSEQ multiplex PCR; TCRdb keeps in-frame clones, though not all of them. Of some 170,000 clones in the sample, 95% to 96% are singletons; the top ten hold under 1.2%. Material: blood. The receptors derive from a woman aged 25 to 39 in good health.

The genes are TRBV5-1 and TRBJ2-3; 7 bases are a match to TRBD1. With V trimmed by 2 bases and J by 1 base, 7 bases remained unmatched. Germline CDR1 and CDR2: SGHRS and YFSETQ. This CDR3 has 16 residues. The CDR3: CASSFGRQGRTDTQYF. DNA for the CDR3: TGCGCCAGCAGCTTCGGTCGACAGGGTCGCACAGATACGCAGTATTTT.

V and J are TRBV6-5 and TRBJ2-3, with TRBD1 identical over 8 bases. This CDR3 is built from 14 residues. V lost 8 bases and J lost 3; bases outside the gene matches: 7. Germline V lookup: CDR1 MNHEY, CDR2 SVGAGI. The CDR3 here is CASDGQGWTDTQYF. The CDR3 DNA reads TGTGCCAGCGATGGACAGGGCTGGACAGATACGCAGTATTTT.

This clone was picked up one time. The V call is TRBV7-2, the J call TRBJ2-1, with 9 nucleotides matching TRBD2. Germline CDR1 and CDR2: SGHTA and FQGNSA. J lost 7 bases, V lost 6 bases, and 10 bases had no gene match. The CDR3 totals 15 residues. CDR3 in DNA: TGTGCCAGCAGGACGAAGGGACTAGCCGTAAATGAGCAGTTCTTC. As protein: CASRTKGLAVNEQFF.